Only a few counts were recorded for the clone carrying this TCR beta chain. No antigen is known for it. This record belongs to a study of vaccination effects on CD4 cells after COVID-19. Study results and caveats: Recruitment yielded few convalescent patients, and the study had no early post-infection timepoints. Within healthy vaccinees, only 1 of 255 vaccine-induced clones displayed cross-reactivity with common cold coronaviruses.

The CDR3 runs 16 residues. Losses at the gene ends were 5 bases for V and 9 bases for J; bases not matched to a gene: 10. Germline lookup yields CDR1 SEHNR and CDR2 FQNEAQ (reference sequence). The culture ran for 10 days, and then CD4+ T cells were isolated. Of the BNT162b2 and mRNA-1273 vaccines, participants received two doses of one or the other. Testing of the vaccine recipients showed negative nucleocapsid antibodies and no prior SARS-CoV-2 infection. Method: immunoSEQ multiplex PCR; TCRdb's copy keeps in-frame clones and lacks some. The data contain approximately 47,000 clones, about 70% of them seen just once; the ten biggest clones take up over 6.5%.

Source: CD4+ T cells from PBMCs cultured without peptide, taken after COVID-19 vaccination. The rearrangement joins TRBV7-9 to TRBJ1-6, with TRBD1 matching over 10 bases. This sequence originates from a human donor who received a COVID-19 vaccine. The DNA for the CDR3 is TGTGCCAGCAGCCCCACCCTCGGGACAGGGGTTTCACCCCTCCACTTT. It translates to CASSPTLGTGVSPLHF.